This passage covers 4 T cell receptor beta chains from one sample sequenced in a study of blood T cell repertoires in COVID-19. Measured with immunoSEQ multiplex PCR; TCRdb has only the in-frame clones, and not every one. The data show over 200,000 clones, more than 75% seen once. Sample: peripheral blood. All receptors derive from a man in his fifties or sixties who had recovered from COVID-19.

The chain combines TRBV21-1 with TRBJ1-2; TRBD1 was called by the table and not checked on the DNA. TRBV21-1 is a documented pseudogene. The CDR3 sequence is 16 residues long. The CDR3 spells CASSKGEDISTYGYTF. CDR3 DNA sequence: TGTGCCAGCAGCAAAGGCGAGGACATCTCGACGTATGGCTACACCTTC.

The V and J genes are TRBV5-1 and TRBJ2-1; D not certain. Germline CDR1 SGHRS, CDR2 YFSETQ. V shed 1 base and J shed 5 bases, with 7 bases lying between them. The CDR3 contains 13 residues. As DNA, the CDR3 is TGCGCCAGCAGCTTGAGTCAGAACAATGAGCAGTTCTTC. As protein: CASSLSQNNEQFF. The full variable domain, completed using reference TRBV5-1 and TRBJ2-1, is KAGVTQTPRYLIKTRGQQVTLSCSPISGHRSVSWYQQTPGQGLQFLFEYFSETQRNKGNFPGRFSGRQFSNSRSEMNVSTLELGDSALYLCASSLSQNNEQFFGPGTRLTVL.

The CDR3 region is CAWTTGINQPQHF. The CDR3 nucleotides read TGTGCCTGGACGACAGGGATAAATCAGCCCCAGCATTTT. The V and J genes are TRBV30 and TRBJ1-5, with 7 bases that match TRBD1. This CDR3 comprises 13 residues. Germline loops: CDR1 GTSNPN, CDR2 SVGIG (reference sequence). J gave up 4 bases and V 4 bases, and 4 bases lay outside the gene matches.

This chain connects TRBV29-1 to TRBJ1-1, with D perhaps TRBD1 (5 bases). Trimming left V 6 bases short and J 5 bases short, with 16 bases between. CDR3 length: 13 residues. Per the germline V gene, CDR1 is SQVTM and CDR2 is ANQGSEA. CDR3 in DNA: TGCAGCGTCCGGCGTGGGGGGGGGACTGAAGCTTTCTTT. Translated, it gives CSVRRGGGTEAFF.